The 3 T cell receptor beta chains below all came from one sample that was sequenced in a study of cytomegalovirus exposure and HLA in healthy donors. The primer mix had 60 Vbeta and 13 Jbeta primers. Sequencing used immunoSEQ multiplex PCR; TCRdb keeps in-frame clones, though not all of them. The repertoire holds about 100,000 clones, with 81% as singletons. Source material: PBMCs. Source of these receptors: a man in his forties in good health and CMV-seropositive.

The chain has TRBV11-3 and TRBJ2-1; 7 bases align to TRBD1. V dropped 6 bases and J dropped 4; count of bases not matched to a gene: 6. The CDR3 contains 14 residues. In germline, CDR1 is SGHNT, CDR2 YENEEA. DNA of the CDR3: TGTGCCAGCAGTCCGGGACAGAGTTACAATGAGCAGTTCTTC. This translates into CASSPGQSYNEQFF.

The V call is TRBV4-1, the J call TRBJ1-2; 8 bases match TRBD1. Germline CDR1 and CDR2: MGHRA and YSYEKL. The CDR3 runs 15 residues. V dropped 5 bases and J dropped 5; count of bases not matched to a gene: 10. CDR3 amino acids: CASSRGQARSYGYTF. In DNA form, the CDR3 reads TGCGCCAGCAGCAGGGGACAGGCCCGATCTTATGGCTACACCTTC.

Notes on this clone: This specimen includes other DNA sequences encoding the same CDR3. The V and J genes are TRBV5-1 and TRBJ2-1, with TRBD1 matching over 11 bases. The CDR3 is 16 residues long. Trimming removed 4 bases from V and 2 bases from J; junction bases left unmatched: 5. Germline assignment: CDR1 SGHRS and CDR2 YFSETQ. This CDR3 is CASSPGTGGPYNEQFF. The DNA for the CDR3 is TGCGCCAGCAGCCCGGGGACAGGGGGTCCCTACAATGAGCAGTTCTTC.